Listed below are T cell receptor beta chains from one sample, sequenced in a study of PD-1 blockade in classical Hodgkin lymphoma. The repertoire was sequenced with immunoSEQ multiplex PCR; TCRdb's copy has only in-frame clones and lacks some. In the table there are some 8,900 clones, about 80% of which are singletons. The sample in question was CD4+ T cells from blood, obtained at baseline. The receptor set was obtained from a human donor with classical Hodgkin lymphoma. CDR3s include the opening cysteine and the closing phenylalanine or tryptophan. The order of the fields is V gene, D gene, clone size, J gene, CDR3 protein, CDR3 DNA. A D gene is named only where the DNA matches it firmly. Not every row has a clone size; where given, it reads once, few, many or a size class.

v_call: TRBV30; d_call: TRBD1; clone_size: few; j_call: TRBJ1-1; cdr3_aa: CAWSWGGTGGTEAFF; cdr3_nt: TGTGCCTGGAGTTGGGGTGGGACAGGCGGCACTGAAGCTTTCTTT
v_call: TRBV28; d_call: TRBD1; clone_size: NA; j_call: TRBJ2-7; cdr3_aa: CATRDSPYEQYF; cdr3_nt: TGTGCCACGAGGGACAGCCCCTACGAGCAGTACTTC
v_call: TRBV7-9; d_call: TRBD1; clone_size: NA; j_call: TRBJ2-5; cdr3_aa: CASSSNRGWAETQYF; cdr3_nt: TGTGCCAGCAGCTCCAACAGGGGTTGGGCGGAGACCCAGTACTTC
v_call: TRBV14; d_call: NA; clone_size: NA; j_call: TRBJ2-2; cdr3_aa: CASSRQYGLSGELFF; cdr3_nt: TGTGCCAGCAGCCGTCAATACGGGTTGTCCGGGGAGCTGTTTTTT
v_call: TRBV7-8; d_call: TRBD1; clone_size: few; j_call: TRBJ1-6; cdr3_aa: CASSLTGDNSPLHF; cdr3_nt: TGTGCCAGCAGCCTGACAGGGGATAATTCACCCCTCCACTTT
v_call: TRBV28; d_call: TRBD2; clone_size: NA; j_call: TRBJ2-7; cdr3_aa: CASRTSGAYEQYF; cdr3_nt: TGTGCCAGCAGGACTAGCGGAGCCTACGAGCAGTACTTC
v_call: TRBV7-2; d_call: TRBD2; clone_size: NA; j_call: TRBJ2-3; cdr3_aa: CASSLRAGGRADTQYF; cdr3_nt: TGTGCCAGCAGCTTAAGGGCGGGAGGGCGCGCAGATACGCAGTATTTT
v_call: TRBV15; d_call: NA; clone_size: NA; j_call: TRBJ2-4; cdr3_aa: CATSRDGTAKYF; cdr3_nt: TGTGCCACCAGCAGGGACGGGACGGCCAAGTACTTC
v_call: TRBV7-9; d_call: TRBD1; clone_size: NA; j_call: TRBJ1-3; cdr3_aa: CASSLAGTGVGNTIYF; cdr3_nt: TGTGCCAGCAGCTTAGCCGGGACAGGGGTCGGAAACACCATATATTTT
v_call: TRBV19; d_call: NA; clone_size: once; j_call: TRBJ1-1; cdr3_aa: CASSITPGESTEAFF; cdr3_nt: TGTGCCAGTAGTATAACCCCGGGGGAGAGTACTGAAGCTTTCTTT
v_call: TRBV9; d_call: TRBD1; clone_size: NA; j_call: TRBJ2-5; cdr3_aa: CASSVDRAETQYF; cdr3_nt: TGTGCCAGCAGCGTGGACAGGGCGGAGACCCAGTACTTC
v_call: TRBV2; d_call: TRBD1; clone_size: NA; j_call: TRBJ2-3; cdr3_aa: CASSGTGWTDTQYF; cdr3_nt: TGTGCCAGCTCCGGGACAGGGTGGACAGATACGCAGTATTTT
v_call: TRBV7-9; d_call: NA; clone_size: NA; j_call: TRBJ2-5; cdr3_aa: CASSLDTGLEETQYF; cdr3_nt: TGTGCCAGCAGCTTAGACACAGGGCTGGAAGAGACCCAGTACTTC
v_call: TRBV6-6; d_call: TRBD1; clone_size: NA; j_call: TRBJ2-2; cdr3_aa: CASRDMTGADTGELFF; cdr3_nt: TGTGCCAGCAGAGACATGACAGGGGCGGACACCGGGGAGCTGTTTTTT
v_call: TRBV11-1; d_call: NA; clone_size: NA; j_call: TRBJ1-3; cdr3_aa: CASSLQLGNTIYF; cdr3_nt: TGTGCCAGCAGCTTGCAACTTGGAAACACCATATATTTT
v_call: TRBV6-1; d_call: TRBD1; clone_size: NA; j_call: TRBJ1-2; cdr3_aa: CASRTPGTGQGGYTF; cdr3_nt: TGTGCCAGCAGGACCCCCGGGACAGGGCAGGGGGGCTACACCTTC
v_call: TRBV7-9; d_call: NA; clone_size: NA; j_call: TRBJ2-1; cdr3_aa: CASSLAGRYEQFF; cdr3_nt: TGTGCCAGCAGCTTAGCGGGGCGCTATGAGCAGTTCTTC
v_call: TRBV5-4; d_call: NA; clone_size: NA; j_call: TRBJ2-7; cdr3_aa: CASSQITGQSSYEQYF; cdr3_nt: TGTGCCAGCAGCCAAATCACTGGACAGTCCTCCTACGAGCAGTACTTC
v_call: TRBV4-1; d_call: TRBD1; clone_size: NA; j_call: TRBJ1-1; cdr3_aa: CASSQDWGQGDTEAFF; cdr3_nt: TGCGCCAGCAGCCAAGATTGGGGACAGGGGGACACTGAAGCTTTCTTT
v_call: TRBV2; d_call: NA; clone_size: NA; j_call: TRBJ1-2; cdr3_aa: CARGDTSNYGYTF; cdr3_nt: TGTGCCAGAGGAGACACCTCTAACTATGGCTACACCTTC
v_call: TRBV18; d_call: NA; clone_size: NA; j_call: TRBJ1-1; cdr3_aa: CASCLNGVDTEAFF; cdr3_nt: TGTGCCAGCTGCCTCAACGGGGTAGACACTGAAGCTTTCTTT
v_call: TRBV4-1; d_call: TRBD2; clone_size: NA; j_call: TRBJ2-1; cdr3_aa: CASSQGLAGVFGNEQFF; cdr3_nt: TGCGCCAGCAGCCAAGGCCTAGCGGGAGTCTTCGGCAATGAGCAGTTCTTC
v_call: TRBV5-1; d_call: TRBD2; clone_size: NA; j_call: TRBJ2-1; cdr3_aa: CASSLWQAGGGNEQFF; cdr3_nt: TGCGCCAGCAGCTTGTGGCAAGCGGGAGGAGGCAATGAGCAGTTCTTC
v_call: TRBV5-1; d_call: NA; clone_size: once; j_call: TRBJ2-3; cdr3_aa: CASRRGGRTDTQYF; cdr3_nt: TGCGCCAGCAGGAGGGGGGGCCGCACAGATACGCAGTATTTT
v_call: TRBV5-1; d_call: TRBD2; clone_size: few; j_call: TRBJ2-2; cdr3_aa: CASSLGLAGGKNANTGELFF; cdr3_nt: TGCGCCAGCAGCTTGGGACTAGCGGGAGGAAAGAATGCGAACACCGGGGAGCTGTTTTTT
v_call: TRBV19; d_call: NA; clone_size: NA; j_call: TRBJ1-1; cdr3_aa: CASSIAGSEAFF; cdr3_nt: TGTGCCAGTAGTATAGCCGGAAGTGAAGCTTTCTTT
v_call: TRBV2; d_call: NA; clone_size: NA; j_call: TRBJ1-2; cdr3_aa: CASTTTTGFYGYTF; cdr3_nt: TGTGCCAGTACCACGACGACAGGATTCTATGGCTACACCTTC
v_call: TRBV5-1; d_call: NA; clone_size: NA; j_call: TRBJ2-3; cdr3_aa: CASSQASPTDTQYF; cdr3_nt: TGCGCCAGCAGTCAGGCCAGTCCCACAGATACGCAGTATTTT
v_call: TRBV19; d_call: NA; clone_size: NA; j_call: TRBJ1-4; cdr3_aa: CASSMVTTNEKLFF; cdr3_nt: TGTGCCAGTAGTATGGTTACAACTAATGAAAAACTGTTTTTT
v_call: TRBV13; d_call: TRBD1; clone_size: NA; j_call: TRBJ1-4; cdr3_aa: CASSIGQGNEKLFF; cdr3_nt: TGTGCCAGCAGCATCGGACAGGGTAATGAAAAACTGTTTTTT
v_call: TRBV19; d_call: TRBD2; clone_size: NA; j_call: TRBJ2-5; cdr3_aa: CASSRTSRETQYF; cdr3_nt: TGTGCCAGTAGTAGGACTAGTAGGGAGACCCAGTACTTC
v_call: TRBV19; d_call: NA; clone_size: NA; j_call: TRBJ2-7; cdr3_aa: CASSRGMTSYEQYF; cdr3_nt: TGTGCCAGTAGCCGAGGAATGACCTCCTACGAGCAGTACTTC
v_call: TRBV6-6; d_call: NA; clone_size: NA; j_call: TRBJ2-7; cdr3_aa: CASSYLGSYEQYF; cdr3_nt: TGTGCCAGCAGTTACTTAGGATCATACGAGCAGTACTTC
v_call: TRBV18; d_call: TRBD1; clone_size: NA; j_call: TRBJ2-7; cdr3_aa: CASSPGTGKGYEQYF; cdr3_nt: TGTGCCAGCTCACCTGGGACAGGGAAAGGTTACGAGCAGTACTTC
v_call: TRBV6-5; d_call: NA; clone_size: NA; j_call: TRBJ1-4; cdr3_aa: CASRPGTTNEKLFF; cdr3_nt: TGTGCCAGCAGACCAGGAACAACTAATGAAAAACTGTTTTTT
v_call: TRBV18; d_call: NA; clone_size: NA; j_call: TRBJ2-1; cdr3_aa: CASSLQKSFYNEQFF; cdr3_nt: TGTGCCAGCTCACTCCAGAAGAGCTTCTACAATGAGCAGTTCTTC
v_call: TRBV6-1; d_call: NA; clone_size: NA; j_call: TRBJ2-7; cdr3_aa: CASNLPSGASYEQYF; cdr3_nt: TGTGCCAGCAACCTCCCATCGGGAGCCTCCTACGAGCAGTACTTC
v_call: TRBV5-1; d_call: NA; clone_size: once; j_call: TRBJ2-3; cdr3_aa: CASRGPSTDTQYF; cdr3_nt: TGCGCCAGCAGGGGTCCTAGCACAGATACGCAGTATTTT
v_call: TRBV7-9; d_call: TRBD2; clone_size: NA; j_call: TRBJ2-1; cdr3_aa: CASSLASGLAGAYNEQFF; cdr3_nt: TGTGCCAGCAGCTTAGCCTCAGGACTAGCGGGAGCCTACAATGAGCAGTTCTTC
v_call: TRBV27; d_call: NA; clone_size: NA; j_call: TRBJ2-6; cdr3_aa: CASSLWGRAGANVLTF; cdr3_nt: TGTGCCAGCAGTTTGTGGGGTAGGGCTGGGGCCAACGTCCTGACTTTC
v_call: TRBV18; d_call: NA; clone_size: once; j_call: TRBJ1-1; cdr3_aa: CASSPPRGHTEAFF; cdr3_nt: TGTGCCAGCTCACCACCTAGAGGTCACACTGAAGCTTTCTTT
v_call: TRBV19; d_call: NA; clone_size: NA; j_call: TRBJ1-5; cdr3_aa: CASSISAESNQPQHF; cdr3_nt: TGTGCCAGTAGTATATCGGCAGAAAGCAATCAGCCCCAGCATTTT
v_call: TRBV28; d_call: TRBD1; clone_size: NA; j_call: TRBJ1-5; cdr3_aa: CASSFPDRPYSNQPQHF; cdr3_nt: TGTGCCAGCAGTTTCCCGGACAGGCCCTATAGCAATCAGCCCCAGCATTTT
v_call: TRBV28; d_call: TRBD2; clone_size: NA; j_call: TRBJ2-1; cdr3_aa: CASPRNPGLASYNEQFF; cdr3_nt: TGTGCCAGTCCGCGGAACCCGGGACTAGCGTCCTACAATGAGCAGTTCTTC
v_call: TRBV6-1; d_call: TRBD1; clone_size: NA; j_call: TRBJ1-2; cdr3_aa: CASSPRTGGDYGYTF; cdr3_nt: TGTGCCAGCAGCCCTCGGACAGGGGGGGACTATGGCTACACCTTC
v_call: TRBV19; d_call: NA; clone_size: few; j_call: TRBJ2-2; cdr3_aa: CASSMNWDTANTGELFF; cdr3_nt: TGTGCCAGTAGTATGAATTGGGACACCGCGAACACCGGGGAGCTGTTTTTT